The clone carrying this T cell receptor beta chain was picked up a small number of times. The antigen is not known. The sample is drawn from a study of T cell repertoires in cytomegalovirus infection. In the study overall: Signatures in public TCR beta sequences pointed to both CMV infection and matching HLA type.

Study results and caveats: Individuals carrying CMV plus the relevant HLA were identified by cumulative frequency of public TCR beta families.

TCRdb fed the reads into MiXCR, producing one record per CDR3 protein. The table has under 600,000 distinct CDR3 sequences, 16% seen once. Germline V gene lookup returns CDR1 WSHSY and CDR2 SAAADI. There are 12 residues in the CDR3. V trimming: 8 bases; J trimming: 6 bases; junction bases outside the gene matches: 6. What was sequenced was CD8+ T cells from PBMCs. The chain combines TRBV10-2 with TRBJ1-1; TRBD1 matches at 7 bases. The clonotype was recovered from a human donor in good health (CMV status not recorded). Some clones in this sample may be carry-over from other donors' samples. CDR3 residues: CASSGGDPEAFF. Here the CDR3 DNA reads TGCGCCAGCTCAGGGGGTGACCCTGAAGCTTTCTTT.